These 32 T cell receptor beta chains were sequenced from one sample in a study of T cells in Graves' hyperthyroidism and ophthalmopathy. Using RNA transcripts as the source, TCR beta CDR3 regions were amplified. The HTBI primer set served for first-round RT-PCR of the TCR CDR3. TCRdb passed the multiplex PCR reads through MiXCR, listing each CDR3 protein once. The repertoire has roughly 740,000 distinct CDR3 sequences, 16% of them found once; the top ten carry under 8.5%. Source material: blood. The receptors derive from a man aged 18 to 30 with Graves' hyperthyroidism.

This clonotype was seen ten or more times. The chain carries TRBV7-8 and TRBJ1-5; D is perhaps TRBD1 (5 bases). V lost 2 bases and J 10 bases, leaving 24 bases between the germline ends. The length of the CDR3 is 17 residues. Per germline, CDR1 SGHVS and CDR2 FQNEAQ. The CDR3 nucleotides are TGTGCCAGCAGCTTATTCCCGCGGGGGTGGGAATTGTTTCCCCAGCATTTT. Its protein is CASSLFPRGWELFPQHF.

The CDR3 DNA is TGTGCCAGCAGCCCTACGGACTTCCCAGATACGCAGTATTTT. This codes for CASSPTDFPDTQYF. The genes are TRBV7-6 and TRBJ2-3, with a tentative D call TRBD2 (5 bases). Germline V gene sequence: CDR1 SGHVS, CDR2 FNYEAQ. Trimming shortened V by 5 bases and J by 4 bases, and 13 bases separated the two germline ends. This CDR3 is built from 14 residues.

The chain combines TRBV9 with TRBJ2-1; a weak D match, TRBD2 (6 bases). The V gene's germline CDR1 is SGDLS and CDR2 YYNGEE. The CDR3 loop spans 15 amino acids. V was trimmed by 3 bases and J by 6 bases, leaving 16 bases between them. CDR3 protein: CASSAGTVLINEQFF. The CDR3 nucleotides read TGTGCCAGCAGCGCGGGGACTGTCCTTATCAATGAGCAGTTCTTC.

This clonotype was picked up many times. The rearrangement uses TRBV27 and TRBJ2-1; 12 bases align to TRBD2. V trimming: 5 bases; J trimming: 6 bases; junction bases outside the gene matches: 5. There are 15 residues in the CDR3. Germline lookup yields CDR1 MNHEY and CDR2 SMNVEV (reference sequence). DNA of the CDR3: TGTGCCAGCAGTCCCACTAGCGGGAGGCTCAATGAGCAGTTCTTC. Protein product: CASSPTSGRLNEQFF.

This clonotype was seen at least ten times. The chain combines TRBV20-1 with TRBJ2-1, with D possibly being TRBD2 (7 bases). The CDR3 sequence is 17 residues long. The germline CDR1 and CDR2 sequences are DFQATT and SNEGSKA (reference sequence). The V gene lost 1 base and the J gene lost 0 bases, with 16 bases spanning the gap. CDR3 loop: CSARVQGGQSSYNEQFF. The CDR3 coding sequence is TGCAGTGCTAGAGTACAGGGAGGGCAAAGCTCCTACAATGAGCAGTTCTTC.

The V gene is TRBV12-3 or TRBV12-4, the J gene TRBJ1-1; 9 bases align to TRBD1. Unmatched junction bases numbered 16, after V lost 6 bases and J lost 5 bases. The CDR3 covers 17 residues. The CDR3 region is CASRSGTGRTPGTEAFF. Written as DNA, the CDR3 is TGTGCCAGCAGGTCCGGGACAGGGAGGACCCCGGGTACTGAAGCTTTCTTT.

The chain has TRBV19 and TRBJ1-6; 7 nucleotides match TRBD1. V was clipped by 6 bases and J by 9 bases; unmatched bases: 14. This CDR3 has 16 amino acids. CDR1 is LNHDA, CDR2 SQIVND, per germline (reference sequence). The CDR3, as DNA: TGTGCCAGTAGGGGGGACAGCCGCAAGATTTTTTCACCCCTCCACTTT. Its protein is CASRGDSRKIFSPLHF.

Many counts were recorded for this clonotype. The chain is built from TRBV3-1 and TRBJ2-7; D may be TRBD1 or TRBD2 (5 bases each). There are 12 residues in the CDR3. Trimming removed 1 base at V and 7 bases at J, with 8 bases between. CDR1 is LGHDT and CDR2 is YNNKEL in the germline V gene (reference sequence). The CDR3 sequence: CASSQAWGEQYF. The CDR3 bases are TGTGCCAGCAGCCAAGCCTGGGGGGAGCAGTACTTC.

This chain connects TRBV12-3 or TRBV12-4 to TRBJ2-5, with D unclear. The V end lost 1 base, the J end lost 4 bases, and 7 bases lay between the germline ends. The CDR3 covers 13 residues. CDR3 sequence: CASSLGLPETQYF. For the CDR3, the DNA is TGTGCCAGCAGTTTAGGGCTCCCAGAGACCCAGTACTTC.

This chain's CDR3 is CASSLAPSDSFYNEQFF. Written as DNA, the CDR3 is TGTGCCAGCAGCTTAGCCCCCTCGGACAGTTTTTACAATGAGCAGTTCTTC. The V and J genes are TRBV7-9 and TRBJ2-1, with D possibly matching TRBD1 (6 bases). Germline assignment: CDR1 SEHNR and CDR2 FQNEAQ (reference sequence). This CDR3 region has 17 residues. V lost 0 bases and J 4 bases, leaving 16 bases between the germline ends.

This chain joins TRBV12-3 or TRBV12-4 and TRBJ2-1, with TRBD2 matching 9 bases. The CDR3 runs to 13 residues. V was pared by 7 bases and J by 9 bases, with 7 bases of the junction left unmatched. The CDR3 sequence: CASIPTSGSEQFF. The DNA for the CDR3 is TGTGCCAGCATCCCCACTAGCGGGTCTGAGCAGTTCTTC.

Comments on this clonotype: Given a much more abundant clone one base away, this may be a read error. This chain's CDR3 is CSASFGQVMNIEAFF. For the CDR3, the DNA is TGCAGTGCTAGTTTTGGACAGGTCATGAACATTGAAGCTTTCTTT. The J gene is TRBJ1-1, the V gene TRBV20-1, with 7 bases lining up with TRBD1. Looked up from germline, CDR1 is DFQATT and CDR2 is SNEGSKA (reference sequence). The CDR3 spans 15 residues.

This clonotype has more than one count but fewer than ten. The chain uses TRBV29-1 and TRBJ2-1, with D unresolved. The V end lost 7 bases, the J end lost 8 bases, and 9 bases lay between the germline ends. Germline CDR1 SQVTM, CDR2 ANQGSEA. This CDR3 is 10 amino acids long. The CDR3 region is CSGLRDEQFF. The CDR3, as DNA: TGCAGCGGCCTCCGGGATGAGCAGTTCTTC.

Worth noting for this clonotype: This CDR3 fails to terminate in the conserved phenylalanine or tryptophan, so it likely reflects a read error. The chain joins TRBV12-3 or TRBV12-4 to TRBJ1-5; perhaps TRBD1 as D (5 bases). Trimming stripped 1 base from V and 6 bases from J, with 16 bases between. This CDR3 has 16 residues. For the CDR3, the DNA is TGTGCCAGCAGTTTAGAGGCCAGGGCCTACACTCAGCCCCAGCATTCT. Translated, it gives CASSLEARAYTQPQHS.

CDR3 in amino acids: CSASPGRSNQPQHF. In nucleotides, the CDR3 is TGCAGTGCTAGTCCGGGACGGAGCAATCAGCCCCAGCATTTT. The J gene is TRBJ1-5, the V gene TRBV20-1; D possibly corresponds to TRBD1 (5 bases). Germline V gene lookup returns CDR1 DFQATT and CDR2 SNEGSKA (reference sequence). The CDR3 is 14 amino acids. The V end lost 3 bases, the J end lost 1 base, and 10 bases lay between the germline ends.

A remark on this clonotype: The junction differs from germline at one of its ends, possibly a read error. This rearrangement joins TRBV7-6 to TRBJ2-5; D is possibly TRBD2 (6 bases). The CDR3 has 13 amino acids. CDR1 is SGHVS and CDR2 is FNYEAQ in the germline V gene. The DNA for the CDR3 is TGTACCAGCAGCTTAGTTGGGGGAGGCCCCCAGTACTTC. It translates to CTSSLVGGGPQYF.

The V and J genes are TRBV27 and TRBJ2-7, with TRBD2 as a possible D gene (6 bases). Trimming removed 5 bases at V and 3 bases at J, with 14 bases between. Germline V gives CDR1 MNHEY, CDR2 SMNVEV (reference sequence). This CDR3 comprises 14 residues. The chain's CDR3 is CASSPGTVVYEQYF. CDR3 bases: TGTGCCAGCAGTCCCGGGACTGTAGTCTACGAGCAGTACTTC.

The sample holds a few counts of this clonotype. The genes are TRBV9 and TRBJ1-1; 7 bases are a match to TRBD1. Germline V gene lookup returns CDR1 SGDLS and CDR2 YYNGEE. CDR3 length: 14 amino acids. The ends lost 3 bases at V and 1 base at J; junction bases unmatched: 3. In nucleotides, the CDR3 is TGTGCCAGCAGCGAGGGGACAGCGAACACTGAAGCTTTCTTT. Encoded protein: CASSEGTANTEAFF.

The CDR3 sequence: CASSDASRNQPQHF. In DNA, the CDR3 is TGTGCCAGCAGCGATGCCTCGCGCAATCAGCCCCAGCATTTT. The chain employs TRBV12-3 or TRBV12-4 and TRBJ1-5; D is uncertain. CDR3 length: 14 residues. V lost 6 bases and J 2 bases, leaving 11 bases between the germline ends.

The CDR3: CASNPGQPWDEQYF. The CDR3 DNA follows: TGTGCCAGTAACCCGGGACAGCCGTGGGACGAGCAGTACTTC. The V and J genes are TRBV19 and TRBJ2-7; TRBD1 matches 7 bases. Per the germline V gene, CDR1 is LNHDA and CDR2 is SQIVND (reference sequence). The CDR3 covers 14 residues. V lost 7 bases, J lost 5 bases, and 11 bases stayed unmatched.

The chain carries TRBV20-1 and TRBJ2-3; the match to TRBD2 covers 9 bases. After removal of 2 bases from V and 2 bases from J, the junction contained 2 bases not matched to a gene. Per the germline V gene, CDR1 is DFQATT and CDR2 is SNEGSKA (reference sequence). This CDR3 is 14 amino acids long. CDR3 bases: TGCAGTGCTAGACCTAGCGGGGTCACAGATACGCAGTATTTT. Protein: CSARPSGVTDTQYF.

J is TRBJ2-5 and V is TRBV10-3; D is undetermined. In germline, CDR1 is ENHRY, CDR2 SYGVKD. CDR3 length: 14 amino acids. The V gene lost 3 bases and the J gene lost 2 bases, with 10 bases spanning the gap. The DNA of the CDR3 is TGTGCCATCAGTGACGTTGGACGTCAAGAGACCCAGTACTTC. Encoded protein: CAISDVGRQETQYF.

Here the CDR3 reads CASIQDRNNEQFF. For the CDR3, the DNA is TGTGCCAGCATCCAGGACAGAAACAATGAGCAGTTCTTC. This chain connects TRBV6-1 to TRBJ2-1, with D perhaps matching TRBD1 (6 bases). The ends were cut back, 7 bases at V and 5 bases at J, with 12 bases in the middle. Germline V gene lookup returns CDR1 MNHNS and CDR2 SASEGT. This CDR3 has 13 residues.

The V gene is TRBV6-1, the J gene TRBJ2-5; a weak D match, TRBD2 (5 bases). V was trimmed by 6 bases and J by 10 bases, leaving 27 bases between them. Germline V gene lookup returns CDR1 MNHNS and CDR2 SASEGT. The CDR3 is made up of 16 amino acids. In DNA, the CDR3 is TGTGCCAGCAGCCCCGATCTTAAGCGGCCCGAAGGAGGCCAGTACTTC. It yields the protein CASSPDLKRPEGGQYF.

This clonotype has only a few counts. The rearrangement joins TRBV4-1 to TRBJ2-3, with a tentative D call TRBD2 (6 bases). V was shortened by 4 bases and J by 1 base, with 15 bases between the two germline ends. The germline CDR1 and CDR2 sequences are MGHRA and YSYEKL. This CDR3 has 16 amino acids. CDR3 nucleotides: TGCGCCAGCAGCCGTCGGAGTAGCGGAGGCACAGATACGCAGTATTTT. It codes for CASSRRSSGGTDTQYF.

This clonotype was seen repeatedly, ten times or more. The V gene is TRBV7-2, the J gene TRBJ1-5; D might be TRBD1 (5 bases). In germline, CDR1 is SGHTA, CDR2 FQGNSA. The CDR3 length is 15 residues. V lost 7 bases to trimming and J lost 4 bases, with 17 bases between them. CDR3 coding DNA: TGTGCCAGCACCCCCGTGGGTGGGGGGAATCAGCCCCAGCATTTT. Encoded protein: CASTPVGGGNQPQHF.

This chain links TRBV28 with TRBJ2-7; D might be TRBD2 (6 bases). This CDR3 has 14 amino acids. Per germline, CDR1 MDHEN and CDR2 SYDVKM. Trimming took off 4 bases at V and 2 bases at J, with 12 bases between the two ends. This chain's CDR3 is CASSSGLTAYEQYF. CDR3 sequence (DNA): TGTGCCAGCAGTTCGGGACTGACAGCCTACGAGCAGTACTTC. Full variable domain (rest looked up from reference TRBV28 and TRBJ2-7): DVKVTQSSRYLVKRTGEKVFLECVQDMDHENMFWYRQDPGLGLRLIYFSYDVKMKEKGDIPEGYSVSREKKERFSLILESASTNQTSMYLCASSSGLTAYEQYFGPGTRLTVT.

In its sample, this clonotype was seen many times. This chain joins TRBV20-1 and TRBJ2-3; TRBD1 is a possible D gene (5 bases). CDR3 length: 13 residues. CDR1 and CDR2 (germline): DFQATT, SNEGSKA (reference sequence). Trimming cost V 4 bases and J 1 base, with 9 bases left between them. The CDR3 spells CSAKGMGTDTQYF. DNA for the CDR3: TGCAGTGCTAAGGGGATGGGCACAGATACGCAGTATTTT.

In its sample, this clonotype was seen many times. The CDR3 reads CASVGVARENKHEQFF. The CDR3 DNA follows: TGTGCCAGCGTTGGCGTGGCCAGGGAAAATAAACATGAGCAGTTCTTC. The V gene is TRBV6-2 or TRBV6-3, the J gene TRBJ2-1; possible D gene TRBD1, 5 bases. In germline, CDR1 is MNHEY, CDR2 SVGEGT. The CDR3 has 16 amino acids. The V end was cut by 8 bases, the J end by 8 bases, with 25 bases between.

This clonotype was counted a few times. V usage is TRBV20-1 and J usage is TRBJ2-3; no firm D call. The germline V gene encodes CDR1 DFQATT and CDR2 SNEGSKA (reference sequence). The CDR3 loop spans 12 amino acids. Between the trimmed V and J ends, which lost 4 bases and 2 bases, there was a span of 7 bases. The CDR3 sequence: CSATRNTDTQYF. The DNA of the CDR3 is TGCAGTGCTACGCGAAACACAGATACGCAGTATTTT.

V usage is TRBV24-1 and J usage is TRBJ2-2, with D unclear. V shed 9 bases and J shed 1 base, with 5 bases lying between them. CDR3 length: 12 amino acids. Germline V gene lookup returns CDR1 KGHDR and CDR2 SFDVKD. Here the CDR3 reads CATVGNTGELFF. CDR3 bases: TGTGCCACCGTCGGGAACACCGGGGAGCTGTTTTTT.

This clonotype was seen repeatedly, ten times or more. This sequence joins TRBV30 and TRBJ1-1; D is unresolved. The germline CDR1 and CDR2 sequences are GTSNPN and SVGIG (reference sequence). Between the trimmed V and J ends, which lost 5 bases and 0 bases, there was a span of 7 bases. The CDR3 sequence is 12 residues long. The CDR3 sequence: CAWRGMNTEAFF. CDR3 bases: TGTGCCTGGCGGGGAATGAACACTGAAGCTTTCTTT.